This TCR beta chain emerged from a study of cytomegalovirus exposure and HLA in healthy donors. General study results and limits: There were a few CMV-associated chains whose specificity for CMV antigens was confirmed in vitro.

The CDR3 has 14 amino acids. Germline CDR1 is SEHNR and CDR2 is FQNEAQ (reference sequence). Between the trimmed V and J ends, which lost 8 bases and 1 base, there was a span of 12 bases. When sampled, the donors appeared nominally healthy, though they likely had unrecorded immune exposures. The sample holds a few counts of this clone. What it binds is unknown. Use of 60 Vbeta and 13 Jbeta primers characterized the PCR. Some clones are missing from TCRdb's copy, which holds only in-frame ones; the method was immunoSEQ multiplex PCR. This table holds 100,000 or so clones, roughly 84% found once. This rearrangement joins TRBV7-9 to TRBJ1-3; possibly TRBD1 for D (5 bases). The TCR comes from a woman aged 18-35 years in good health and CMV-seronegative. The material sequenced was PBMCs. The DNA for the CDR3 is TGTGCCAGCTTAGGGGACTCGTCTGGAAACACCATATATTTT. Translation gives CASLGDSSGNTIYF.